This T cell receptor beta chain was captured in a study of beta chain features in type 1 diabetes. Study-level information: Healthy donors, compared against patients, showed similar age, gender and cell yields. The examined sorted cells totaled approximately 100 million across samples.

Worth noting for this clone: The antigen is not known.

The authors reverse transcribed all of the isolated RNA, so sequencing captured expressed TCRB transcripts. Clones were sequenced by immunoSEQ multiplex PCR, and TCRdb holds only the in-frame ones, with some missing. The table lists some 47,000 clones, around 40% of them singletons. Based on CD45RO/CCR7/CD25/CD127/CD95/CD27, CD4+ regulatory, stem cell-like memory, naive and central memory cells were sorted. Trimming left V 3 bases short and J 3 bases short, with 15 bases between. From germline, CDR1 is MDHEN and CDR2 SYDVKM. The CDR3 covers 15 residues. The study, taken as a whole, reports: There was a possibility that cDNA sequencing over-represented cells with high TCR expression. TCRB CDR3 length was moderately but significantly reduced in all four CD4+ subsets of Type 1 diabetes patients.

This clonotype was obtained from a man aged 25 to 40 with type 1 diabetes. The sample consisted of stem cell memory CD4+ T cells from blood. The rearrangement joins TRBV28 to TRBJ2-7; D is possibly TRBD1 (8 bases). CDR3 residues: CASSLGGTGRYEQYF. The CDR3 nucleotides are TGTGCCAGCAGTTTGGGGGGGACAGGTCGCTACGAGCAGTACTTC. Supplemented by reference TRBV28 and TRBJ2-7, the full variable domain reads DVKVTQSSRYLVKRTGEKVFLECVQDMDHENMFWYRQDPGLGLRLIYFSYDVKMKEKGDIPEGYSVSREKKERFSLILESASTNQTSMYLCASSLGGTGRYEQYFGPGTRLTVT.